Reported below is one T cell receptor (beta chain). CDR3 size: 15 residues. V was clipped by 5 bases and J by 3 bases; unmatched bases: 8. Looked up from germline, CDR1 is SNHLY and CDR2 is FYNNEI. This PCR relied on a set of 60 Vbeta primers and 13 Jbeta primers. The method was immunoSEQ multiplex PCR; TCRdb's version includes in-frame clones alone and lacks a portion of them. The data show 52,000 or so clones, with around 78% seen just once and less than 1.5% held by the top ten. This specimen belongs to a study of cytomegalovirus exposure and HLA in healthy donors. The clonotype comes from a female donor in good health and CMV-seronegative. This chain connects TRBV2 to TRBJ2-3, with TRBD1 matching over 7 bases. The specimen sequenced was PBMCs. The CDR3 sequence: CASSRQGGWTDTQYF. CDR3 DNA sequence: TGTGCCAGCAGTCGACAGGGCGGGTGGACAGATACGCAGTATTTT.